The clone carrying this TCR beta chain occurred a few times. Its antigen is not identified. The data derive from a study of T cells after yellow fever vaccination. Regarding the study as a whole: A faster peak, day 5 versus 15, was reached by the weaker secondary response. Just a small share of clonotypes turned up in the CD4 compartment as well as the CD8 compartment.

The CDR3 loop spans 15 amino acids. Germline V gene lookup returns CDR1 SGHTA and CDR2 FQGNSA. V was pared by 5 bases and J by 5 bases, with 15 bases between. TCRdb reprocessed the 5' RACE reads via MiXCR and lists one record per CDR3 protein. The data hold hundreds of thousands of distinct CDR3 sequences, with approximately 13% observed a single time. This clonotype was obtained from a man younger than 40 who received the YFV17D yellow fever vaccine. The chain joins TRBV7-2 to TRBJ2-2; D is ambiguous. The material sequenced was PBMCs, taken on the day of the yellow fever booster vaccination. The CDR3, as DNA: TGTGCCAGCAGCACCTACGGAAGGGCAACCGGGGAGCTGTTTTTT. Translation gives CASSTYGRATGELFF.